One and the same sample provided the 20 T cell receptor beta chains below, sequenced in a study of Graves' ophthalmopathy and Graves' hyperthyroidism. From RNA, the CDR3 regions of TCR beta chains were amplified and sequenced. Following a first-round RT-PCR that used HTBI primers, a second-round multiplex PCR was carried out. Using its own MiXCR run on the multiplex PCR reads, TCRdb lists one record per CDR3 protein. The sample has fewer than 600,000 distinct CDR3 sequences, around 15% seen once. The sample was blood. Receptor source: a woman aged 25 to 39 with Graves' ophthalmopathy.

The table lists this clonotype with many counts. The chain couples TRBV29-1 to TRBJ2-5, with D possibly matching TRBD2 (6 bases). Germline assignment: CDR1 SQVTM and CDR2 ANQGSEA. V lost 0 bases to trimming and J lost 7 bases, with 9 bases between them. The CDR3 loop spans 12 amino acids. CDR3 sequence: CSVEDGGGTQYF. As DNA, the CDR3 is TGCAGCGTTGAAGATGGGGGAGGGACCCAGTACTTC.

The chain uses TRBV4-1 and TRBJ1-1, with a possible D match to TRBD1 (6 bases). Germline loops: CDR1 MGHRA, CDR2 YSYEKL. V was cut by 2 bases and J by 0 bases, with 13 bases left in between. This CDR3 has 16 residues. Here the CDR3 reads CASSQIGGQLNTEAFF. The CDR3, as DNA: TGCGCCAGCAGCCAAATAGGAGGACAGTTGAACACTGAAGCTTTCTTT.

The chain couples TRBV6-1 to TRBJ2-7, with a weak D call TRBD1 (5 bases). CDR1 and CDR2 from the germline V gene are MNHNS and SASEGT. The CDR3 totals 11 residues. The germline V and J ends were trimmed by 10 bases and 3 bases, with 10 bases remaining between them. The CDR3 nucleotides read TGTGCCATCCTTAGGGGCTACGAGCAGTACTTC. Its protein product is CAILRGYEQYF.

This clonotype was detected ten times or more. This chain connects TRBV19 to TRBJ2-7, with a tentative D call TRBD1 (5 bases). Germline V gives CDR1 LNHDA, CDR2 SQIVND (reference sequence). V lost 6 bases to trimming and J lost 1 base, with 13 bases between them. The CDR3 spans 14 residues. The CDR3 DNA reads TGTGCCAGTAGGCCCCAGGGCAGGTCCTACGAGCAGTACTTC. Its protein product is CASRPQGRSYEQYF.

This clonotype showed up many times. The genes are TRBV6-2 or TRBV6-3 and TRBJ2-7; D gene uncertain. V dropped 0 bases and J dropped 0 bases, with 18 bases sitting between them. CDR3 length: 18 residues. From germline, CDR1 is MNHEY and CDR2 SVGEGT. The CDR3, as DNA: TGTGCCAGCAGTTACTCGGCCACGGGCAGACCAAACTCCTACGAGCAGTACTTC. Residues: CASSYSATGRPNSYEQYF.

This clonotype was seen ten or more times. The chain couples TRBV25-1 to TRBJ1-3; D remains unclear. The V end was cut by 4 bases, the J end by 4 bases, with 17 bases between. From germline, CDR1 is MGHDK and CDR2 SYGVNS. This CDR3 region has 16 residues. The CDR3 is CASSAPGPGEGNTIYF. In nucleotides, the CDR3 is TGTGCCAGCAGTGCCCCGGGCCCGGGAGAAGGAAACACCATATATTTT.

This clonotype was counted only a few times. The chain couples TRBV18 to TRBJ1-1; TRBD1 matches 9 bases. The junction had 7 bases not matched to a gene; V was cut back by 3 bases and J by 5 bases. The length of the CDR3 is 15 residues. CDR1 is KGHSH and CDR2 is LQKENI in the germline V gene. CDR3 loop: CASSPEQGAWTEAFF. CDR3 DNA: TGTGCCAGCTCACCGGAACAGGGGGCATGGACTGAAGCTTTCTTT. The whole variable domain, remainder taken from reference TRBV18 and TRBJ1-1, is NAGVMQNPRHLVRRRGQEARLRCSPMKGHSHVYWYRQLPEEGLKFMVYLQKENIIDESGMPKERFSAEFPKEGPSILRIQQVVRGDSAAYFCASSPEQGAWTEAFFGQGTRLTVV.

This clonotype was detected a few times. The genes are TRBV12-3 or TRBV12-4 and TRBJ2-2; maybe TRBD2 (5 bases). CDR3 length: 13 residues. The V gene lost 7 bases and the J gene lost 6 bases, with 12 bases spanning the gap. CDR3: CASKPFGAGELFF. The CDR3 nucleotides are TGTGCCAGCAAGCCCTTCGGGGCCGGGGAGCTGTTTTTT.

Ten or more counts support this clonotype. The rearrangement uses TRBV6-5 and TRBJ2-7; 7 nucleotides match TRBD1. Germline lookup yields CDR1 MNHEY and CDR2 SVGAGI. The CDR3 loop spans 14 amino acids. Germline trimming cut 2 bases from V and 1 base from J; bases unmatched to any gene: 2. The CDR3 DNA reads as TGTGCCAGCAGTTACGGGGGACAGTCCTACGAGCAGTACTTC. Its translation is CASSYGGQSYEQYF.

This clonotype was counted only a few times. This chain joins TRBV30 and TRBJ2-7; the D is unclear. The CDR3 is 13 amino acids. V lost 3 bases, J lost 10 bases, and 19 bases lay in between. From germline, CDR1 is GTSNPN and CDR2 SVGIG (reference sequence). This CDR3 is CAWSFETLGDQYF. Written as DNA, the CDR3 is TGTGCCTGGAGCTTCGAGACATTGGGTGATCAGTACTTC.

The table lists this clonotype with many counts. V usage is TRBV27 and J usage is TRBJ1-2; D uncertain. Germline assignment: CDR1 MNHEY and CDR2 SMNVEV (reference sequence). This CDR3 spans 15 amino acids. V lost 2 bases and J lost 4, with 14 bases in between. CDR3 DNA: TGTGCCAGCAGTTTAAAATCTATGGACGCCTATGGCTACACCTTC. Translating gives CASSLKSMDAYGYTF.

This clonotype appeared many times. The rearrangement uses TRBV29-1 and TRBJ1-1; no clear D gene. Trimming cost V 1 base and J 6 bases, with 3 bases left between them. Germline CDR1 and CDR2: SQVTM and ANQGSEA. CDR3 length: 10 amino acids. Here the CDR3 DNA reads TGCAGCGTTGAAGGTTCTGAAGCTTTCTTT. This codes for CSVEGSEAFF.

Ten or more counts support this clonotype. The chain joins TRBV7-6 to TRBJ1-6; D remains ambiguous. This CDR3 has 17 residues. Trimming took 2 bases from V and 0 from J, leaving 11 bases between them. The germline gives CDR1 SGHVS, CDR2 FNYEAQ. The CDR3 region is CASSLTPERSYNSPLHF. The CDR3 DNA reads as TGTGCCAGCAGCTTAACTCCCGAGCGCTCCTATAATTCACCCCTCCACTTT.

At least ten counts were recorded for this clonotype. This chain links TRBV20-1 with TRBJ2-7, with 9 bases fitting TRBD1. Germline CDR1 and CDR2: DFQATT and SNEGSKA (reference sequence). CDR3 length: 15 amino acids. The V and J ends lost 6 bases and 2 bases, in that order; junction bases with no gene match: 11. This chain's CDR3 is CSAGGMGQGAYEQYF. The CDR3 nucleotides read TGCAGTGCGGGGGGAATGGGACAGGGAGCCTACGAGCAGTACTTC.

This chain connects TRBV19 to TRBJ2-5; D unclear. This CDR3 has 14 amino acids. Germline V gives CDR1 LNHDA, CDR2 SQIVND (reference sequence). Trimming cost V 2 bases and J 3 bases, with 10 bases left between them. The CDR3 nucleotides read TGTGCCAGTAGTATAAGTCTTCGCGAAGAGACCCAGTACTTC. Its translation: CASSISLREETQYF.

Many counts were recorded for this clonotype. This sequence may be a read error, since a much larger clone differs from it by one base. The final CDR3 position lacks the conserved phenylalanine or tryptophan, pointing to a likely read error. The V and J genes are TRBV6-1 and TRBJ1-1; D may be TRBD1 (6 bases). Germline V gives CDR1 MNHNS, CDR2 SASEGT. The germline V and J ends were trimmed by 2 bases and 5 bases, with 15 bases remaining between them. The CDR3 extends over 15 amino acids. The CDR3 nucleotides are TGTGCCAGCAGTGAATTTTACAGGGACGGGACTGAAGCTTTCCTT. Amino acids: CASSEFYRDGTEAFL.

There are many counts of this clonotype. The genes are TRBV29-1 and TRBJ2-7; weak D call: TRBD1 (5 bases). CDR1 is SQVTM, CDR2 ANQGSEA, per germline. This CDR3 region has 13 residues. V was cut by 6 bases and J by 6 bases, with 18 bases left in between. This CDR3 reads CSVDLRTGGEQYF. The CDR3 DNA is TGCAGCGTAGACTTACGAACAGGCGGCGAGCAGTACTTC.

This clonotype showed up many times. The chain uses TRBV20-1 and TRBJ1-2, with a weak D call TRBD1 (5 bases). The CDR3 loop spans 14 amino acids. Germline V CDR1 and CDR2: DFQATT, SNEGSKA (reference sequence). Trimming left V 3 bases short and J 6 bases short, with 17 bases between. This chain's CDR3 is CSARGGTAHHGYTF. The CDR3 DNA reads as TGCAGTGCTAGGGGGGGGACGGCACACCATGGCTACACCTTC.

This clonotype was detected many times. V gene TRBV28 combines with J gene TRBJ2-7, with TRBD1 matching over 9 bases. Trimming at V came to 5 bases and at J to 0 bases, leaving 5 bases not matched to a gene. The CDR3 has 15 residues. Germline V gene sequence: CDR1 MDHEN, CDR2 SYDVKM. The CDR3 loop reads CASSGTGILSYEQYF. DNA of the CDR3: TGTGCCAGCAGTGGGACAGGGATACTCTCCTACGAGCAGTACTTC. Full variable domain (remainder filled in from reference TRBV28 and TRBJ2-7): DVKVTQSSRYLVKRTGEKVFLECVQDMDHENMFWYRQDPGLGLRLIYFSYDVKMKEKGDIPEGYSVSREKKERFSLILESASTNQTSMYLCASSGTGILSYEQYFGPGTRLTVT.

This clonotype was detected many times. The rearrangement uses TRBV20-1 and TRBJ1-1; weak D call: TRBD1 (5 bases). V lost 3 bases to trimming and J lost 1 base, with 15 bases between them. The germline V gene encodes CDR1 DFQATT and CDR2 SNEGSKA (reference sequence). The CDR3 covers 15 residues. CDR3 DNA: TGCAGTGCTAGCGGCAGGGAGCAGGGGAACACTGAAGCTTTCTTT. Its translation is CSASGREQGNTEAFF.